This passage covers 18 T cell receptor beta chains from one sample sequenced in a study of PD-1 blockade in classical Hodgkin lymphoma. Brentuximab vedotin exposure varied, and every patient relapsed after autologous stem cell transplantation. Assay: immunoSEQ multiplex PCR; the TCRdb copy retains only in-frame clones and omits some. The sample includes approximately 99,000 clones, about nine tenths seen only once; the top ten take 15% to 20%. The sample was peripheral blood mononuclear cells (PBMCs), taken before the second cycle of nivolumab. The receptors stem from a human donor with classical Hodgkin lymphoma.

The gene calls are TRBV28 and TRBJ1-3; D ambiguous. The germline V gene encodes CDR1 MDHEN and CDR2 SYDVKM. The CDR3 has 15 residues. V shed 1 base and J shed 4 bases, with 11 bases lying between them. In nucleotides, the CDR3 is TGTGCCAGCAGTTTATTACCCGAGGGAGGAAACACCATATATTTT. It specifies CASSLLPEGGNTIYF. Full variable domain (missing parts from reference TRBV28 and TRBJ1-3): DVKVTQSSRYLVKRTGEKVFLECVQDMDHENMFWYRQDPGLGLRLIYFSYDVKMKEKGDIPEGYSVSREKKERFSLILESASTNQTSMYLCASSLLPEGGNTIYFGEGSWLTVV.

The chain joins TRBV7-9 to TRBJ2-5, with TRBD2 matching over 8 bases. This CDR3 has 15 amino acids. The J segment lost 2 bases and the V segment lost 2 bases, leaving 4 bases of the junction unmatched. Germline V gives CDR1 SEHNR, CDR2 FQNEAQ (reference sequence). The CDR3 reads CASSLSGSPQETQYF. The CDR3 bases are TGTGCCAGCAGCTTAAGCGGGAGCCCGCAAGAGACCCAGTACTTC.

This CDR3 reads CASSPVRGRNYGYTF. DNA of the CDR3: TGTGCCAGCAGTCCTGTACGGGGACGCAACTATGGCTACACCTTC. The chain employs TRBV7-2 and TRBJ1-2; possible D gene TRBD1, 5 bases. Trimming cost V 6 bases and J 2 bases, with 16 bases left between them. CDR3 length: 15 amino acids. The germline CDR1 and CDR2 sequences are SGHTA and FQGNSA.

The chain has TRBV6-5 and TRBJ1-1, with unresolved D. CDR1 and CDR2 (germline): MNHEY, SVGAGI. Between the trimmed V and J ends, which lost 0 bases and 5 bases, there was a span of 16 bases. CDR3 length equals 16 residues. Written as DNA, the CDR3 is TGTGCCAGCAGTTACTCGGGAACACCCCCTGGGACTGAAGCTTTCTTT. Translation gives CASSYSGTPPGTEAFF.

This sequence joins TRBV4-2 and TRBJ2-4; D is ambiguous. V was trimmed by 0 bases and J by 1 base, leaving 4 bases between them. Per the germline V gene, CDR1 is LGHNA and CDR2 is YNFKEQ. The length of the CDR3 is 14 residues. The CDR3 DNA sequence: TGTGCCAGCAGCCAAGACAGGGCCAAAAACATTCAGTACTTC. Translation gives CASSQDRAKNIQYF.

This chain joins TRBV10-1 and TRBJ2-3; TRBD2 matches at 10 bases. Germline V gene sequence: CDR1 WNHNN, CDR2 SYGVQD (reference sequence). The CDR3 extends over 14 amino acids. This chain's CDR3 is CATARAGGTDTQYF. The CDR3 DNA is TGCGCGACGGCGAGAGCGGGAGGGACAGATACGCAGTATTTT.

The V gene is TRBV5-8, the J gene TRBJ2-5, with D perhaps TRBD2 (7 bases). The CDR3 extends over 16 amino acids. CDR1 and CDR2 (germline): SGHTS, YDEGEE. V gave up 1 base and J gave up 3 bases, with 16 bases separating them. The CDR3 coding sequence is TGTGCCAGCAGCTTGATGGGGGGGGCCCGTAAAGAGACCCAGTACTTC. Its translation is CASSLMGGARKETQYF.

The chain couples TRBV2 to TRBJ2-1, with D perhaps matching TRBD2 (5 bases). This CDR3 comprises 15 residues. V was shortened by 3 bases and J by 0 bases, with 9 bases between the two germline ends. Germline lookup yields CDR1 SNHLY and CDR2 FYNNEI. As DNA, the CDR3 is TGTGCCAGCAGTGACGGGGTGTCCTCCTACAATGAGCAGTTCTTC. Translated, it gives CASSDGVSSYNEQFF.

V usage is TRBV7-9 and J usage is TRBJ1-6; TRBD1 matches at 7 bases. This CDR3 is built from 14 residues. Germline V CDR1 and CDR2: SEHNR, FQNEAQ (reference sequence). The J segment lost 9 bases and the V segment lost 3 bases, leaving 5 bases of the junction unmatched. The CDR3 DNA follows: TGTGCCAGCAGCTTCGCACAGGGGACTTCACCCCTCCACTTT. Amino acid sequence: CASSFAQGTSPLHF.

V gene TRBV7-2 combines with J gene TRBJ1-4; D is undetermined. Germline lookup yields CDR1 SGHTA and CDR2 FQGNSA. The V end was cut by 0 bases, the J end by 3 bases, with 8 bases between. The CDR3 extends over 15 amino acids. In DNA, the CDR3 is TGTGCCAGCAGCTTAGCGTTTGGTTCTAATGAAAAACTGTTTTTT. Residues: CASSLAFGSNEKLFF. Supplemented by reference TRBV7-2 and TRBJ1-4, the full variable domain reads GAGVSQSPSNKVTEKGKDVELRCDPISGHTALYWYRQSLGQGLEFLIYFQGNSAPDKSGLPSDRFSAERTGGSVSTLTIQRTQQEDSAVYLCASSLAFGSNEKLFFGSGTQLSVL.

This clone was seen once. The chain combines TRBV30 with TRBJ1-5; 9 nucleotides line up with TRBD1. The CDR3 extends over 15 amino acids. Germline lookup yields CDR1 GTSNPN and CDR2 SVGIG (reference sequence). Trimming cost V 3 bases and J 4 bases; bases outside gene matches: 7. CDR3 protein: CAWSLRGQGNQPQHF. As DNA, the CDR3 is TGTGCCTGGAGCCTACGGGGACAGGGAAATCAGCCCCAGCATTTT. Together with reference TRBV30 and TRBJ1-5, the CDR3 gives the full variable domain: SQTIHQWPATLVQPVGSPLSLECTVEGTSNPNLYWYRQAAGRGLQLLFYSVGIGQISSEVPQNLSASRPQDRQFILSSKKLLLSDSGFYLCAWSLRGQGNQPQHFGDGTRLSIL.

V gene TRBV28 combines with J gene TRBJ2-7, with 10 bases lining up with TRBD1. The CDR3 is 15 residues long. Germline values: CDR1 MDHEN, CDR2 SYDVKM. The V segment lost 6 bases and the J segment 6 bases; nucleotides outside the gene matches: 11. The CDR3 DNA reads TGTGCCAGCAGGACAGGGGGCGCGCTGTTATTCGAGCAGTACTTC. Its translation: CASRTGGALLFEQYF.

This clone has more than one count but fewer than ten. J is TRBJ1-5 and V is TRBV10-2; 8 bases are a match to TRBD1. The CDR3 contains 14 residues. The V gene's germline CDR1 is WSHSY and CDR2 SAAADI. The V segment lost 6 bases and the J segment 4 bases; nucleotides outside the gene matches: 5. CDR3 DNA: TGCGCCAGCAGGAAAGGACAGGGAAATCAGCCCCAGCATTTT. Protein: CASRKGQGNQPQHF.

The chain uses TRBV16 and TRBJ2-4, with D perhaps TRBD1 or TRBD2 (6 bases each). CDR3 length equals 15 residues. Looked up from germline, CDR1 is KGHSY and CDR2 is FQNENV. The V end lost 1 base, the J end lost 8 bases, and 15 bases lay between the germline ends. The CDR3 spells CASSQWDTREDIQYF. Written as DNA, the CDR3 is TGTGCCAGCAGCCAATGGGACACCAGGGAGGACATTCAGTACTTC. Full variable domain (remainder filled in from reference TRBV16 and TRBJ2-4): GEEVAQTPKHLVRGEGQKAKLYCAPIKGHSYVFWYQQVLKNEFKFLISFQNENVFDETGMPKERFSAKCLPNSPCSLEIQATKLEDSAVYFCASSQWDTREDIQYFGAGTRLSVL.

The V and J genes are TRBV27 and TRBJ2-7, with D possibly matching TRBD1 (6 bases). Germline V CDR1 and CDR2: MNHEY, SMNVEV (reference sequence). The V gene lost 10 bases and the J gene lost 2 bases, with 21 bases spanning the gap. The CDR3 is 15 amino acids. The CDR3 is CATSLSGSGAYEQYF. CDR3 nucleotide sequence: TGTGCCACCTCCCTCTCCGGATCAGGGGCCTACGAGCAGTACTTC.

CDR3 residues: CASSPGQLNTEAFF. CDR3 nucleotide sequence: TGTGCCAGCTCACCTGGACAGCTGAACACTGAAGCTTTCTTT. The rearrangement uses TRBV18 and TRBJ1-1; D may be TRBD1 (6 bases). The CDR3 extends over 14 amino acids. Trimming cost V 3 bases and J 0 bases, with 8 bases left between them. Germline V CDR1 and CDR2: KGHSH, LQKENI. The variable domain in full, with the rest retrieved from reference TRBV18 and TRBJ1-1, is NAGVMQNPRHLVRRRGQEARLRCSPMKGHSHVYWYRQLPEEGLKFMVYLQKENIIDESGMPKERFSAEFPKEGPSILRIQQVVRGDSAAYFCASSPGQLNTEAFFGQGTRLTVV.

The chain carries TRBV19 and TRBJ1-5, with unresolved D. The CDR3 extends over 16 amino acids. The V end was cut by 4 bases, the J end by 7 bases, with 20 bases between. The germline CDR1 and CDR2 sequences are LNHDA and SQIVND (reference sequence). Here the CDR3 DNA reads TGTGCCAGTAGTACAACAACGGGCGGGTTTTGGCAGCCCCAGCATTTT. Translated: CASSTTTGGFWQPQHF.

This chain uses TRBV5-6 with TRBJ2-5; 9 bases are shared with TRBD2. The trim removed 1 base at V and 1 base at J, leaving 5 bases unmatched. Per the germline V gene, CDR1 is SGHDT and CDR2 is YYEEEE. The CDR3 is 16 amino acids. Written as DNA, the CDR3 is TGTGCCAGCAGCTTGTCCCCTAGCGGGGCCCAAGAGACCCAGTACTTC. Translation gives CASSLSPSGAQETQYF.